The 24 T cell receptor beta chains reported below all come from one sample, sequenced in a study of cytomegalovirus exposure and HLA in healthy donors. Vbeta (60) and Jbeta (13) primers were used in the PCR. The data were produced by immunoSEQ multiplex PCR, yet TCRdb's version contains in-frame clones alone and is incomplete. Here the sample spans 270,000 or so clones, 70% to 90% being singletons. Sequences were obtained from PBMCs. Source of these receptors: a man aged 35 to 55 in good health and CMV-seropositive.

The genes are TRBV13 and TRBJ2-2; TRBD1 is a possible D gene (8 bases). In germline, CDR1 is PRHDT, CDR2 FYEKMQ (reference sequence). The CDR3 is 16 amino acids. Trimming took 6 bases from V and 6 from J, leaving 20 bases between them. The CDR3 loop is CASSRGEQGVAGELFF. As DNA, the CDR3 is TGTGCCAGCAGTCGGGGGGAACAGGGGGTCGCCGGGGAGCTGTTTTTT.

The CDR3 sequence is CASSQGSSGSADTQYF. In DNA, the CDR3 is TGCGCCAGCAGCCAAGGGTCCAGCGGGAGCGCAGATACGCAGTATTTT. The chain is built from TRBV4-1 and TRBJ2-3; 8 positions match TRBD2. Germline trimming cut 1 base from V and 4 bases from J; bases unmatched to any gene: 7. CDR1 MGHRA and CDR2 YSYEKL come from the germline V gene. The CDR3 sequence is 16 residues long.

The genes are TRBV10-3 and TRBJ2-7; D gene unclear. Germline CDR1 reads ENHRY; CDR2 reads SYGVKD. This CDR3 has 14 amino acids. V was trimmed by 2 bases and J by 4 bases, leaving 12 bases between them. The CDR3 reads CAISEAQELYEQYF. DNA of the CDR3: TGTGCCATCAGTGAGGCCCAGGAATTGTACGAGCAGTACTTC.

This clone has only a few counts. CDR3 in amino acids: CASSFRQRNQPQHF. Written as DNA, the CDR3 is TGTGCCAGCAGTTTCCGACAGCGCAATCAGCCCCAGCATTTT. The chain links TRBV28 to TRBJ1-5; D is perhaps TRBD1 (5 bases). V was pared by 3 bases and J by 2 bases, with 8 bases between. This CDR3 has 14 amino acids. Germline CDR1 and CDR2: MDHEN and SYDVKM.

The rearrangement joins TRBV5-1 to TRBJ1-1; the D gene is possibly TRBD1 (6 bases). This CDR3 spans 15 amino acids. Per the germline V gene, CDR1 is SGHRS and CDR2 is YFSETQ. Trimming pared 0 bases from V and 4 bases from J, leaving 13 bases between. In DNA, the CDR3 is TGCGCCAGCAGCTTGGCAATAGGGGGGGGCACTGAAGCTTTCTTT. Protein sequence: CASSLAIGGGTEAFF.

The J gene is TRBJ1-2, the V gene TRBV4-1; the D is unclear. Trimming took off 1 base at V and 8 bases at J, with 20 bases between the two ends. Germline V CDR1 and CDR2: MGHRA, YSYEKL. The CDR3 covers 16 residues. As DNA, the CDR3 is TGCGCCAGCAGCCAAGGAACCATTGGGAGACGGGAAGGCTACACCTTC. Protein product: CASSQGTIGRREGYTF.

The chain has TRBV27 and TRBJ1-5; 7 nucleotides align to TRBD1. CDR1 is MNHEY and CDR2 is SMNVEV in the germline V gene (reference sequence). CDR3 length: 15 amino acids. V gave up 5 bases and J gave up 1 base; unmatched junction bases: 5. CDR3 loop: CASSKMTGSNQPQHF. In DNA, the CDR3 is TGTGCCAGCAGTAAAATGACAGGGAGCAATCAGCCCCAGCATTTT.

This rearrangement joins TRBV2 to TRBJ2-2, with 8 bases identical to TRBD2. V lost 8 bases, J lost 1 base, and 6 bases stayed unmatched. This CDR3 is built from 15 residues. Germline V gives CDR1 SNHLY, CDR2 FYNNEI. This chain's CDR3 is CASQLAEKNTGELFF. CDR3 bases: TGTGCCAGCCAACTAGCGGAGAAGAACACCGGGGAGCTGTTTTTT.

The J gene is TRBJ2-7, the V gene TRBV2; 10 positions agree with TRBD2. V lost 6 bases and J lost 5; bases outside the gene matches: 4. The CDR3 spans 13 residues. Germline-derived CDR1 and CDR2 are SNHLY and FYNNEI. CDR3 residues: CASRATSGDEQYF. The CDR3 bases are TGTGCCAGCAGAGCTACTAGCGGGGACGAGCAGTACTTC.

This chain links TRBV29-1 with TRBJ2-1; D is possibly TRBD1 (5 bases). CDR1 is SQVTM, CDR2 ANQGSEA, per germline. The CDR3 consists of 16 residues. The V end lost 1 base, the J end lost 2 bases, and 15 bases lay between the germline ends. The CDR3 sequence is CSVEGGRVGAYNEQFF. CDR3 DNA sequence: TGCAGCGTTGAAGGGGGCCGGGTGGGTGCCTACAATGAGCAGTTCTTC.

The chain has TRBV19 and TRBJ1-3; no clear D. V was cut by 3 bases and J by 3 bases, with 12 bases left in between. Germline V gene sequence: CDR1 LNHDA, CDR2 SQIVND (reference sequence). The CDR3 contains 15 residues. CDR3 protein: CASSIRSALGNTIYF. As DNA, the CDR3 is TGTGCCAGTAGTATTAGAAGTGCTCTTGGAAACACCATATATTTT.

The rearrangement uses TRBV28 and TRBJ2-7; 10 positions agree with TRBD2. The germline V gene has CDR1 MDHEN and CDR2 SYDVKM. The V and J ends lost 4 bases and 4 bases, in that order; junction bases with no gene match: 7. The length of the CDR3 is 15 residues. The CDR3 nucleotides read TGTGCCAGCAGTTACGGAGCGGGAGGGCAGTACGAGCAGTACTTC. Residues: CASSYGAGGQYEQYF.

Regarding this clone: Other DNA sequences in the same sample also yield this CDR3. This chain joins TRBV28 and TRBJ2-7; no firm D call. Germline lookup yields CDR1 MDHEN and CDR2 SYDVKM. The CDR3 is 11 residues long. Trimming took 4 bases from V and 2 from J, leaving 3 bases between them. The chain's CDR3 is CASSSTYEQYF. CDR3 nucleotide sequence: TGTGCCAGCAGTTCCACCTACGAGCAGTACTTC.

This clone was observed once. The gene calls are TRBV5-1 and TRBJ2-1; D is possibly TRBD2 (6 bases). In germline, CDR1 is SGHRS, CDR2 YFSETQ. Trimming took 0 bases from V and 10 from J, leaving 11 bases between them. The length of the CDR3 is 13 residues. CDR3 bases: TGCGCCAGCAGCTTGGCCTTAGCGGAAGAGCAGTTCTTC. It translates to CASSLALAEEQFF.

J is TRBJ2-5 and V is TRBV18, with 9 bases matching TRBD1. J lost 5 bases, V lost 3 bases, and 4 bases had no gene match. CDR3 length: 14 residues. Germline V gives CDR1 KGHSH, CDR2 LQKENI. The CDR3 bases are TGTGCCAGCTCACCGACAGGGGGTGGTGAGACCCAGTACTTC. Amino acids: CASSPTGGGETQYF.

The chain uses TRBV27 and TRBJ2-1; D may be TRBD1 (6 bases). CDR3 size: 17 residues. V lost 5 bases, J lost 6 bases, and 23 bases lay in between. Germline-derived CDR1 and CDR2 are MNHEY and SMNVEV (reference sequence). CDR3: CASSLQGLGLLGNEQFF. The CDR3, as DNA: TGTGCCAGCAGTCTCCAGGGGTTGGGGCTCCTGGGCAATGAGCAGTTCTTC.

The DNA of the CDR3 is TGTGCCACCACCGGGAGACACCTCCAAGAGACCCAGTACTTC. Translated, it gives CATTGRHLQETQYF. J is TRBJ2-5 and V is TRBV15, with D possibly TRBD2 on 6 matching bases. Germline CDR1 and CDR2: LNHNV and YYDKDF (reference sequence). The CDR3 sequence is 14 residues long. V was trimmed by 7 bases and J by 1 base, leaving 13 bases between them.

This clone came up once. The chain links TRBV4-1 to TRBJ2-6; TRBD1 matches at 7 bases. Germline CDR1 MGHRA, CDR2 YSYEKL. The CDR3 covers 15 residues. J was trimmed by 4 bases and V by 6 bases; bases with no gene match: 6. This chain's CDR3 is CASRQTGVGANVLTF. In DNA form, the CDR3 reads TGCGCCAGCAGGCAAACAGGGGTCGGGGCCAACGTCCTGACTTTC.

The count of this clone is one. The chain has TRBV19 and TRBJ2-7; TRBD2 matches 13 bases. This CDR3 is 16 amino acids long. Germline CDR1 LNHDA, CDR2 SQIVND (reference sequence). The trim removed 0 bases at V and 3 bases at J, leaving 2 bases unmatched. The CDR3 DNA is TGTGCCAGTAGTATAGAGGGACTAGCGGGACACTACGAGCAGTACTTC. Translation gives CASSIEGLAGHYEQYF.

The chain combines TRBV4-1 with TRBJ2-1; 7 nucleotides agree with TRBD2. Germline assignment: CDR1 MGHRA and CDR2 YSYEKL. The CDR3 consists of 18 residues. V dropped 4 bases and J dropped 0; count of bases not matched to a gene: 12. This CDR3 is CASSLLSAGVSSYNEQFF. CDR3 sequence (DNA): TGCGCCAGCAGCCTTCTTTCTGCGGGAGTAAGCTCCTACAATGAGCAGTTCTTC.

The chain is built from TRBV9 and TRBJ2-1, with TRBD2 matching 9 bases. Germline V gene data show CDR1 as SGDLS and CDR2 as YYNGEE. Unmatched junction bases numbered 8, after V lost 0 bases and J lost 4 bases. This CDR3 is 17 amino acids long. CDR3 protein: CASSVAGGLAGYNEQFF. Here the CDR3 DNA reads TGTGCCAGCAGCGTAGCTGGGGGGCTAGCGGGATACAATGAGCAGTTCTTC.

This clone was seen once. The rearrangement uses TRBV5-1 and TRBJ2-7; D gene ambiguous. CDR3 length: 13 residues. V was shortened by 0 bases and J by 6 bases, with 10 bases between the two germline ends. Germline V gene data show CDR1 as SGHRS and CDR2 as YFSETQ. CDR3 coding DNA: TGCGCCAGCAGCTTGGAGTCGAGCGTCGAGCAGTACTTC. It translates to CASSLESSVEQYF.

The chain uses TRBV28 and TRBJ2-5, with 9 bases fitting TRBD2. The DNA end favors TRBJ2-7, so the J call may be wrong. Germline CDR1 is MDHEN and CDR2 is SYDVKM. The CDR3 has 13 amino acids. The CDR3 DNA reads TGTGCCCTAGGTAGCGGGAGAACCTACGAGCAGTACTTC. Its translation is CALGSGRTYEQYF.

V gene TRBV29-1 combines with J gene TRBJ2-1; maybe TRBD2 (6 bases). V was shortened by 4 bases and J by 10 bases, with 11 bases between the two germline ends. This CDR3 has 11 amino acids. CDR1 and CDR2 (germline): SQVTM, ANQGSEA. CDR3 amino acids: CSVVGAGEQFF. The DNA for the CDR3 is TGCAGCGTTGTAGGTGCGGGAGAGCAGTTCTTC.